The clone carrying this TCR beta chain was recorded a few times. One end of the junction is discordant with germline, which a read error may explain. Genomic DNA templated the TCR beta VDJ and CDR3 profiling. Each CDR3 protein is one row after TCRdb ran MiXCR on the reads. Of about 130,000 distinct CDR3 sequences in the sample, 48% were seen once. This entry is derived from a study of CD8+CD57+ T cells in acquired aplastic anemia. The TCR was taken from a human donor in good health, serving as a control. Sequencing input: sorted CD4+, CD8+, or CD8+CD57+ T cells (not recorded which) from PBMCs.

CDR3 region: CASSATAF. The CDR3 DNA reads TGTGCCAGCAGCGCGACAGCGTTT. The gene calls are TRBV7-9 and TRBJ2-2, with D possibly matching TRBD1 (5 bases). The CDR3 consists of 8 residues. The germline gives CDR1 SEHNR, CDR2 FQNEAQ (reference sequence).